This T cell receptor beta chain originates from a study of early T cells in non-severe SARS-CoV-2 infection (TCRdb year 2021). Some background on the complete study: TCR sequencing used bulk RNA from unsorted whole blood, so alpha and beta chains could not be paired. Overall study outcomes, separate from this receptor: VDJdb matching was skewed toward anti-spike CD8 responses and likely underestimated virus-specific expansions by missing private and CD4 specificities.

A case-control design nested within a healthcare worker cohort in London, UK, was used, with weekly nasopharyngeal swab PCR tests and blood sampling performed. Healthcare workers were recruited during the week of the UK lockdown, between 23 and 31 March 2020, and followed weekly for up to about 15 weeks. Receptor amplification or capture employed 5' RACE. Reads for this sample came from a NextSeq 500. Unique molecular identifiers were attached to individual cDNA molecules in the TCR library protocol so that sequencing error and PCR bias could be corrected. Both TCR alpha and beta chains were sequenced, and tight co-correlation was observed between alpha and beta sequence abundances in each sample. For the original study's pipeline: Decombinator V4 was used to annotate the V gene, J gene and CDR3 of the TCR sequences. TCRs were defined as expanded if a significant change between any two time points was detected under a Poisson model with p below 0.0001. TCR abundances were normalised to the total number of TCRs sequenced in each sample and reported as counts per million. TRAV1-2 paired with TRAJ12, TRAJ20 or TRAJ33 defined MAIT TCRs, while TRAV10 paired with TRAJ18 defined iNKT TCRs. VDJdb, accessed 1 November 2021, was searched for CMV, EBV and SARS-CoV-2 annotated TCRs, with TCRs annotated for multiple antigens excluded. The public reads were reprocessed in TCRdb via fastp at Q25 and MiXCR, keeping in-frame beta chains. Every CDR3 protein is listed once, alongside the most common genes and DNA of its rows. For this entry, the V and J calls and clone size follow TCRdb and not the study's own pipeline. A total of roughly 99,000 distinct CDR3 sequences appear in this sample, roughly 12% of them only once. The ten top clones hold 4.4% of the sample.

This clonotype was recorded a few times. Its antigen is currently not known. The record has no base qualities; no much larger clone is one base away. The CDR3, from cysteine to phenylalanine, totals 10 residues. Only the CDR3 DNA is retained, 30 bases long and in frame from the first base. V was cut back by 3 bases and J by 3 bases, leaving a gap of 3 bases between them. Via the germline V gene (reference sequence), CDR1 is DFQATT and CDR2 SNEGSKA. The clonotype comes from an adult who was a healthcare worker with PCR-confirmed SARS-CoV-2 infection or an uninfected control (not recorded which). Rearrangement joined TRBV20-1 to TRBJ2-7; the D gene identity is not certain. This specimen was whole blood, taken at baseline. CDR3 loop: CSARHYEQYF. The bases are TGCAGTGCTAGGCACTACGAGCAGTACTTC.